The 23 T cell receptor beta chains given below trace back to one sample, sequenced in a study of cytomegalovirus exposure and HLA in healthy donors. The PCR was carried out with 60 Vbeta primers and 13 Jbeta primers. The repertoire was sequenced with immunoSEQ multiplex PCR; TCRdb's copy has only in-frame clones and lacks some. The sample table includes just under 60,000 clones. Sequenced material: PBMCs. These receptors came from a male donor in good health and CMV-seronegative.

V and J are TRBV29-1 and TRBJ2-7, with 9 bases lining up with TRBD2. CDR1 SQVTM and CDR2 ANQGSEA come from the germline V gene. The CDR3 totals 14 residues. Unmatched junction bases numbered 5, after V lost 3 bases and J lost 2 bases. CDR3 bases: TGCAGCGTTGAGGGTAGCGGGAGCGCCTACGAGCAGTACTTC. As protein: CSVEGSGSAYEQYF.

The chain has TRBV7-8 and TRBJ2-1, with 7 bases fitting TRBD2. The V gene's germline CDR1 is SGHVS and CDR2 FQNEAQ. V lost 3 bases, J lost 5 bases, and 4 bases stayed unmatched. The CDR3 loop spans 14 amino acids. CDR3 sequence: CASSLASGDNEQFF. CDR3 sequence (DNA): TGTGCCAGCAGCTTGGCTAGCGGCGACAATGAGCAGTTCTTC.

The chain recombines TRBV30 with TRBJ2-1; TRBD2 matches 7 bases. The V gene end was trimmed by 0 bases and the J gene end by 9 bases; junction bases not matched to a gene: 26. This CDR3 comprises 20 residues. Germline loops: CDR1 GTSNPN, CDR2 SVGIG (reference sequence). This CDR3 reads CAWSVAGLRTTSVKAFEQFF. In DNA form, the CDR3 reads TGTGCCTGGAGTGTAGCCGGGTTGAGGACTACTAGCGTAAAGGCATTTGAGCAGTTCTTC.

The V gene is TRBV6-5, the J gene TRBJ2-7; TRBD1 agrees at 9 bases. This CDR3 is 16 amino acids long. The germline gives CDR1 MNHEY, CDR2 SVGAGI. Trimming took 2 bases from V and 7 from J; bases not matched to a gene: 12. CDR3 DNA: TGTGCCAGCAGTTACGGAGGGGACAGGGTTCGGTGGGAGCAGTACTTC. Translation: CASSYGGDRVRWEQYF.

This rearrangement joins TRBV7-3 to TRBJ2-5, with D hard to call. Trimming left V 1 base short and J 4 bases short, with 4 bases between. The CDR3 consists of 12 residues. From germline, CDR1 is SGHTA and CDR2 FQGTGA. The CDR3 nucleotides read TGTGCCAGCAGCTTAATGAGAGAGACCCAGTACTTC. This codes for CASSLMRETQYF. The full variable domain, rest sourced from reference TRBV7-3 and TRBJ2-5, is GAGVSQTPSNKVTEKGKYVELRCDPISGHTALYWYRQSLGQGPEFLIYFQGTGAADDSGLPNDRFFAVRPEGSVSTLKIQRTERGDSAVYLCASSLMRETQYFGPGTRLLVL.

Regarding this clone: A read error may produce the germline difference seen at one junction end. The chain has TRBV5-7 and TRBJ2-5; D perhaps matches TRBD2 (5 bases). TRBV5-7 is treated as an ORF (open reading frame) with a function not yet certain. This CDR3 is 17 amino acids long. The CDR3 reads CASTPRVRSGNQENQYF. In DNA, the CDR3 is TGTGCCAGCACCCCCCGGGTAAGGTCCGGGAACCAAGAGAACCAGTACTTC.

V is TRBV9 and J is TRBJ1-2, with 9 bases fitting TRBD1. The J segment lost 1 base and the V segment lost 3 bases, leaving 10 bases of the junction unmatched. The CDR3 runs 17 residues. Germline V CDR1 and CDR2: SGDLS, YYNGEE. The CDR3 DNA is TGTGCCAGCAGCGGAAGCCGGGACAGGGCCCTTAACTATGGCTACACCTTC. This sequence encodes CASSGSRDRALNYGYTF.

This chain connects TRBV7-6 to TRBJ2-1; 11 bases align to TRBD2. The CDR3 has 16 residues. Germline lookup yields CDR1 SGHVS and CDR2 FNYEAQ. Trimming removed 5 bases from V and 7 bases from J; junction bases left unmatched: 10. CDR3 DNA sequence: TGTGCCAGCAGCGCCTTAGGACTAGCGGGTGTAAATGAGCAGTTCTTC. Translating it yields CASSALGLAGVNEQFF. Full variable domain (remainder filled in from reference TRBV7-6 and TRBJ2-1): GAGVSQSPRYKVTKRGQDVALRCDPISGHVSLYWYRQALGQGPEFLTYFNYEAQQDKSGLPNDRFSAERPEGSISTLTIQRTEQRDSAMYRCASSALGLAGVNEQFFGPGTRLTVL.

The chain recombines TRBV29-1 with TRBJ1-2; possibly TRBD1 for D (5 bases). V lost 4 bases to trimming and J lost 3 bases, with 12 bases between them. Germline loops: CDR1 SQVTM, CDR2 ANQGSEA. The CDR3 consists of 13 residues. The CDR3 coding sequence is TGCAGCGTTGGCGGGGGGTGGGACTATGGCTACACCTTC. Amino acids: CSVGGGWDYGYTF. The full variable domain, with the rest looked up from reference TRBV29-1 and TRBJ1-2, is SAVISQKPSRDICQRGTSLTIQCQVDSQVTMMFWYRQQPGQSLTLIATANQGSEATYESGFVIDKFPISRPNLTFSTLTVSNMSPEDSSIYLCSVGGGWDYGYTFGSGTRLTVV.

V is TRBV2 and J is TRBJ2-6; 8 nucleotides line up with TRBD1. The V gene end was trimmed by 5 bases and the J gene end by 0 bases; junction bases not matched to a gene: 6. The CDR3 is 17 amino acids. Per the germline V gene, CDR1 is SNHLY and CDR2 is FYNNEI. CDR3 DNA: TGTGCCAGCAGTCGGGACAGGATCCACTCTGGGGCCAACGTCCTGACTTTC. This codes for CASSRDRIHSGANVLTF.

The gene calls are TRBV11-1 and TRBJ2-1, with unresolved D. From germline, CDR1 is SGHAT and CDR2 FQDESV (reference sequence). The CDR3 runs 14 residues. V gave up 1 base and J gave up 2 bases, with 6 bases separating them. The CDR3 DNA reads TGTGCCAGCAGCTTAGAACCTACCTACAATGAGCAGTTCTTC. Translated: CASSLEPTYNEQFF.

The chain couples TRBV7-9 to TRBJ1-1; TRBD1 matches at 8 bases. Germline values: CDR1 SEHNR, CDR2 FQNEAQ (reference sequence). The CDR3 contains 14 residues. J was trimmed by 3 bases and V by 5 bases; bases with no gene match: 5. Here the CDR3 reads CASSPEDRDTEAFF. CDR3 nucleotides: TGTGCCAGCAGCCCCGAGGACAGGGACACTGAAGCTTTCTTT.

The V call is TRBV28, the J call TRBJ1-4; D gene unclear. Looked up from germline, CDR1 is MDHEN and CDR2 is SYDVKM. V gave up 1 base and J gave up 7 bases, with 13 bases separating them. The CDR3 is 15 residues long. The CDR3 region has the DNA TGTGCCAGCAGTTTATATACGGCTGGGAGTGAAAAACTGTTTTTT. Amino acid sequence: CASSLYTAGSEKLFF.

DNA of the CDR3: TGTGCCAGTAGCCCTCCCGCCGGGGAGCTGTTTTTT. As protein: CASSPPAGELFF. The chain recombines TRBV19 with TRBJ2-2; D remains ambiguous. Germline CDR1 is LNHDA and CDR2 is SQIVND (reference sequence). V lost 6 bases, J lost 6 bases, and 8 bases lay in between. This CDR3 spans 12 amino acids.

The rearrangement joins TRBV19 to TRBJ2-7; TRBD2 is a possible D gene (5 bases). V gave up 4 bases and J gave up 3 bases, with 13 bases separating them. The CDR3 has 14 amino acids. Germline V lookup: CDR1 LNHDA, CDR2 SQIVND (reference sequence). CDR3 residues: CASSTLGGIYEQYF. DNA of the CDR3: TGTGCCAGTAGTACCCTAGGAGGAATCTACGAGCAGTACTTC.

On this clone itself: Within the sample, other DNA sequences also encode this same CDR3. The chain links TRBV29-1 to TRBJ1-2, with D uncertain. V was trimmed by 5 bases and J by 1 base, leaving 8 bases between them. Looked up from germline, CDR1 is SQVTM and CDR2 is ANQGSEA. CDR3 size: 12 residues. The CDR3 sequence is CSVPAGNYGYTF. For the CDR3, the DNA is TGCAGCGTTCCAGCGGGTAACTATGGCTACACCTTC.

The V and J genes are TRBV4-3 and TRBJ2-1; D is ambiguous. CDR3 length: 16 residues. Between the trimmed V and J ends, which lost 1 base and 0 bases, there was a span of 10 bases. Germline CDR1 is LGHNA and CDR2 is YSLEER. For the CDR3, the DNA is TGCGCCAGCAGCCAAGTGTACGCGAGCTCCTACAATGAGCAGTTCTTC. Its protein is CASSQVYASSYNEQFF.

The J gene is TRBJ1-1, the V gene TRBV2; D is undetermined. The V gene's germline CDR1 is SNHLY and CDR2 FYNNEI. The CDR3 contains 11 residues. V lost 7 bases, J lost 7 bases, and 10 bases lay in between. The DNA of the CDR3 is TGTGCCAGCACCCCGGGAGGTGAAGCTTTCTTT. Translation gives CASTPGGEAFF. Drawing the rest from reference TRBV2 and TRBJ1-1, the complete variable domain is EPEVTQTPSHQVTQMGQEVILRCVPISNHLYFYWYRQILGQKVEFLVSFYNNEISEKSEIFDDQFSVERPDGSNFTLKIRSTKLEDSAMYFCASTPGGEAFFGQGTRLTVV.

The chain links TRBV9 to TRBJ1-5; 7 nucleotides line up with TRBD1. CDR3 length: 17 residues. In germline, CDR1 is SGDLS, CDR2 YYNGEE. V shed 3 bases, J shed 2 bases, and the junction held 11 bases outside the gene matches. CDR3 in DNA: TGTGCCAGCAGCGCTTTAGGGGGCGCCGGAGGCAATCAGCCCCAGCATTTT. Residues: CASSALGGAGGNQPQHF.

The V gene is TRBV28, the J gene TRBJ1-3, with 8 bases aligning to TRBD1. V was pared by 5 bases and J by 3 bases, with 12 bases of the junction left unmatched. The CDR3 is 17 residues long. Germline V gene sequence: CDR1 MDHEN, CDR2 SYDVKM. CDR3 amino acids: CASSPPRQGSGGNTIYF. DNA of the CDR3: TGTGCCAGCAGTCCTCCGAGACAGGGGTCCGGTGGAAACACCATATATTTT.

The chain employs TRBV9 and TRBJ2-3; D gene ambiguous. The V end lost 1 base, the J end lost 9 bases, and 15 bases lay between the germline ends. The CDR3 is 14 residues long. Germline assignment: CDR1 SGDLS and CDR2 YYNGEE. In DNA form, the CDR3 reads TGTGCCAGCAGCGTAAGAGAGACCACCGGGACGCAGTATTTT. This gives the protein CASSVRETTGTQYF.

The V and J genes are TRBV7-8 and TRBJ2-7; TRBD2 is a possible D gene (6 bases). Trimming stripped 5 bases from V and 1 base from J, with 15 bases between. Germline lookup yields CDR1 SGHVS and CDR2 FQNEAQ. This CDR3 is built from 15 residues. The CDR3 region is CASSQSDYRSYEQYF. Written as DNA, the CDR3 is TGTGCCAGCAGCCAGTCGGACTATCGGTCCTACGAGCAGTACTTC.

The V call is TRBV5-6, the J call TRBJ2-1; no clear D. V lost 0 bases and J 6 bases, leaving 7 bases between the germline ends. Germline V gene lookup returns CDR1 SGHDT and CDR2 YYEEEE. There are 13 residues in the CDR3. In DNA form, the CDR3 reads TGTGCCAGCAGCTTGGGAGATACCAATGAGCAGTTCTTC. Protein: CASSLGDTNEQFF.